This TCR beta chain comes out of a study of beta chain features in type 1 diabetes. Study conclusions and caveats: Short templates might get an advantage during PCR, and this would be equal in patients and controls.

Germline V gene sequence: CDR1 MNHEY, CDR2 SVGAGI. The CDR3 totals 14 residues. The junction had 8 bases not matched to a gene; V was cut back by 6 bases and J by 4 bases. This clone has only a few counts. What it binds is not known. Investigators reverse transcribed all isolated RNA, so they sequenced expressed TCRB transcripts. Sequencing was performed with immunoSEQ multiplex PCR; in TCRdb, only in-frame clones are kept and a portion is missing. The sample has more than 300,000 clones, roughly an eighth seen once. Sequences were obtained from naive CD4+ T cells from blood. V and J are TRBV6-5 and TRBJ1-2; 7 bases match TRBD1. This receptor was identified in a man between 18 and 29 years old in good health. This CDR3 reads CASSRQGSVYGYTF. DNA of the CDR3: TGTGCCAGCAGCCGACAGGGATCTGTCTATGGCTACACCTTC.